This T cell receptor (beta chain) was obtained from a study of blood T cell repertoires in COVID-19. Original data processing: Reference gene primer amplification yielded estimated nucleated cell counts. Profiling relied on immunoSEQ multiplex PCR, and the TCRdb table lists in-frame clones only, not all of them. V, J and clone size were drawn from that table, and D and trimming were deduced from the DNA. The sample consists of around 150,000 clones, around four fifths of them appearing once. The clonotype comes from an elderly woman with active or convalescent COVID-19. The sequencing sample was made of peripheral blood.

The CDR3 DNA reads TGTGCCAGCAGCCCGTCGGGTCCGGGGGAAAAACTGTTTTTT. Protein: CASSPSGPGEKLFF. V and J are TRBV4-2 and TRBJ1-4; D unresolved. V lost 4 bases, J lost 8 bases, and 14 bases lay in between. This CDR3 is built from 14 residues. Per the germline V gene, CDR1 is LGHNA and CDR2 is YNFKEQ.